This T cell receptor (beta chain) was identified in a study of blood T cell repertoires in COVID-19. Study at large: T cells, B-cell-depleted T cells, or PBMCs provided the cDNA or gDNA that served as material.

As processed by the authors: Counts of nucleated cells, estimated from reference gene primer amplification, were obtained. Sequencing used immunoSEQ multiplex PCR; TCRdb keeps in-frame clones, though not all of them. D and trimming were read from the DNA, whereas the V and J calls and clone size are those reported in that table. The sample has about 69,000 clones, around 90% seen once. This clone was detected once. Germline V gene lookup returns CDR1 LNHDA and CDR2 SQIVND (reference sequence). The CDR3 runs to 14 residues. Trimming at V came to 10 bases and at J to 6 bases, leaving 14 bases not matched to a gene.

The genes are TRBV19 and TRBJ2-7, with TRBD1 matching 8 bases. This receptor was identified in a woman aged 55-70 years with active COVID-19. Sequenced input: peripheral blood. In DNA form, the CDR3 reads TGTGCCACCACTGCGACAGGGGCCACCTCCGAGCAGTACTTC. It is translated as CATTATGATSEQYF.